Below, one TCR beta chain is given with its context. Original handling: For nucleated cells, counts were estimated from reference gene primer amplification. The protocol was immunoSEQ multiplex PCR, while the TCRdb copy is restricted to in-frame clones and leaves out a portion. V and J calls and clone size are as listed in that table; D and trimming were resolved from the DNA. In the table there are roughly 63,000 clones, roughly 68% of which are singletons. The data were obtained in a study of blood T cell repertoires in COVID-19. Overall study: The United States, Italy and Spain were the sources of the acute and convalescent COVID-19 samples. From T cells, B-cell-depleted T cells, or PBMCs came the material, which was cDNA or gDNA.

This CDR3 has 16 residues. Unmatched junction bases numbered 8, after V lost 4 bases and J lost 0 bases. CDR1 and CDR2 from the germline V gene are LGHNA and YSLEER. This chain connects TRBV4-3 to TRBJ1-1; 7 nucleotides agree with TRBD1. This receptor was obtained from a woman of 80 years or more with acute or convalescent COVID-19. The material sequenced was peripheral blood. The CDR3 nucleotides read TGCGCCAGCAGCCCCCAGTCGACAGGGATGAACACTGAAGCTTTCTTT. This gives the protein CASSPQSTGMNTEAFF.